The 29 T cell receptor beta chains below come from one sample, sequenced in a study of early T cells in non-severe SARS-CoV-2 infection. One entry per CDR3 protein results from TCRdb running MiXCR on the 5' RACE reads. The sample lists fewer than 30,000 distinct CDR3 sequences, 3.5% to 4.5% occurring once. Sequencing input: whole blood. These receptors were obtained from an adult who was a healthcare worker with PCR-confirmed SARS-CoV-2 infection or an uninfected control (not recorded which).

This clonotype was seen at least ten times. The V call is TRBV12-3 or TRBV12-4, the J call TRBJ1-2; possibly TRBD1 for D (6 bases). This CDR3 has 14 amino acids. The germline V and J ends were trimmed by 1 base and 5 bases, with 11 bases remaining between them. The CDR3 spells CASSLGQGMYGYTF. CDR3 coding DNA: TGTGCCAGCAGTTTAGGGCAGGGGATGTATGGCTACACCTTC.

This clonotype occurred many times. This sequence joins TRBV29-1 and TRBJ2-5; D not resolved. This CDR3 is 13 amino acids long. The V end was cut by 4 bases, the J end by 2 bases, with 11 bases between. Germline V gene lookup returns CDR1 SQVTM and CDR2 ANQGSEA. CDR3 sequence reads: CSVGMVRQETQYF. CDR3 in DNA: TGCAGCGTTGGGATGGTCCGACAAGAGACCCAGTACTTC.

This clonotype has at least ten counts. The genes are TRBV4-1 and TRBJ2-7; D possibly matches TRBD1 or TRBD2 (5 bases each). Germline V gene lookup returns CDR1 MGHRA and CDR2 YSYEKL. Trimming removed 1 base from V and 2 bases from J, with 6 bases in between. The CDR3 is 13 residues long. The CDR3 reads CASSQGGPYEQYF. For the CDR3, the DNA is TGCGCCAGCAGCCAAGGGGGACCCTACGAGCAGTACTTC.

Concerning this clonotype itself: A much larger clone is a single base away; this may be a read error. This rearrangement joins TRBV19 to TRBJ2-7; the match to TRBD2 covers 7 bases. The V gene's germline CDR1 is LNHDA and CDR2 SQIVND (reference sequence). Trimming at V came to 7 bases and at J to 1 base, leaving 7 bases not matched to a gene. The CDR3 length is 14 residues. Here the CDR3 reads CASKCGSGSYEQYF. In nucleotides, the CDR3 is TGTGCCAGTAAATGCGGGAGCGGGTCCTACGAGCAGTACTTC.

This clonotype occurred many times. This CDR3 is CASSFTAGGPGEQFF. CDR3 in DNA: TGTGCCAGCAGCTTTACGGCGGGAGGGCCAGGGGAGCAGTTCTTC. The chain links TRBV11-2 to TRBJ2-1; TRBD2 matches 9 bases. J gave up 10 bases and V 3 bases, and 10 bases lay outside the gene matches. Germline V gene data show CDR1 as SGHAT and CDR2 as FQNNGV. CDR3 length equals 15 residues.

CDR3 sequence reads: CASSHRHRGTQYF. CDR3 sequence (DNA): TGTGCCAGCAGCCACCGGCACCGCGGGACCCAGTACTTC. The J gene is TRBJ2-5, the V gene TRBV14; the D is unclear. This CDR3 region has 13 residues. Germline values: CDR1 SGHDN, CDR2 FVKESK. Trimming removed 3 bases at V and 7 bases at J, with 12 bases between.

This clonotype was seen many times. V gene TRBV2 combines with J gene TRBJ1-1; no definite D call. V was shortened by 6 bases and J by 4 bases, with 9 bases between the two germline ends. The CDR3 sequence is 12 residues long. CDR1 is SNHLY and CDR2 is FYNNEI in the germline V gene. The CDR3 DNA reads TGTGCCAGCAGGGTGGGTGGCACTGAAGCTTTCTTT. Encoded protein: CASRVGGTEAFF. Variable domain in full (rest from reference TRBV2 and TRBJ1-1): EPEVTQTPSHQVTQMGQEVILRCVPISNHLYFYWYRQILGQKVEFLVSFYNNEISEKSEIFDDQFSVERPDGSNFTLKIRSTKLEDSAMYFCASRVGGTEAFFGQGTRLTVV.

This clonotype was detected many times. The genes are TRBV4-2 and TRBJ1-1, with unresolved D. The germline V gene has CDR1 LGHNA and CDR2 YNFKEQ. V lost 0 bases to trimming and J lost 1 base, with 9 bases between them. This CDR3 is 15 amino acids long. The CDR3 reads CASSQEPASNTEAFF. The CDR3 nucleotides are TGTGCCAGCAGCCAAGAGCCGGCCTCGAACACTGAAGCTTTCTTT.

This clonotype was found many times. This sequence joins TRBV5-1 and TRBJ2-5, with D perhaps TRBD1 (6 bases). The CDR3 sequence is 13 residues long. From germline, CDR1 is SGHRS and CDR2 YFSETQ. Trimming removed 5 bases from V and 4 bases from J, with 12 bases in between. CDR3 DNA sequence: TGCGCCAGCAGGCCAGGGGCCCTAGAGACCCAGTACTTC. It yields the protein CASRPGALETQYF.

This clonotype was found many times. This rearrangement joins TRBV6-9 to TRBJ2-3, with a possible D match to TRBD2 (6 bases). V lost 6 bases, J lost 6 bases, and 19 bases lay in between. Germline V gene lookup returns CDR1 MNHGY and CDR2 SVAAGI. The CDR3 covers 15 residues. The CDR3 is CASRISGPEGDTQYF. The DNA of the CDR3 is TGTGCCAGCAGAATCTCCGGGCCGGAGGGGGATACGCAGTATTTT.

This clonotype was observed at least ten times. The CDR3 DNA is TGTGCCAGCAGCACGCGGGAGGTGGGCGAGCAGTACTTC. Translation gives CASSTREVGEQYF. The V gene is TRBV11-2, the J gene TRBJ2-7, with 8 bases identical to TRBD2. The germline CDR1 and CDR2 sequences are SGHAT and FQNNGV. With 5 bases clipped from V and 6 bases from J, the junction kept 6 bases outside the gene matches. CDR3 length: 13 amino acids.

The chain uses TRBV5-6 and TRBJ2-3, with D uncertain. This CDR3 has 14 amino acids. The V end lost 4 bases, the J end lost 4 bases, and 13 bases lay between the germline ends. The germline V gene encodes CDR1 SGHDT and CDR2 YYEEEE. The CDR3 DNA is TGTGCCAGCAGCCCCAACTTGGCCCCAGATACGCAGTATTTT. This translates into CASSPNLAPDTQYF. The full variable domain, its missing parts supplied by reference TRBV5-6 and TRBJ2-3, is DAGVTQSPTHLIKTRGQQVTLRCSPKSGHDTVSWYQQALGQGPQFIFQYYEEEERQRGNFPDRFSGHQFPNYSSELNVNALLLGDSALYLCASSPNLAPDTQYFGPGTRLTVL.

This clonotype was counted many times. V and J are TRBV4-1 and TRBJ2-5; tentative D call: TRBD1 (6 bases). Germline CDR1 MGHRA, CDR2 YSYEKL. The V gene lost 4 bases and the J gene lost 4 bases, with 16 bases spanning the gap. This CDR3 region has 15 residues. The CDR3 sequence: CASSPWTASPETQYF. DNA of the CDR3: TGCGCCAGCAGCCCATGGACAGCCTCCCCAGAGACCCAGTACTTC.

This clonotype was seen at least ten times. The chain uses TRBV6-5 and TRBJ2-7; 8 nucleotides match TRBD1. With V trimmed by 2 bases and J by 6 bases, 9 bases remained unmatched. Per the germline V gene, CDR1 is MNHEY and CDR2 is SVGAGI. This CDR3 region has 15 residues. The CDR3 region has the DNA TGTGCCAGCAGTTACCACAGACAGGGGTCCAGCGAGCAGTACTTC. Amino acid sequence: CASSYHRQGSSEQYF.

There are many counts of this clonotype. V and J are TRBV5-1 and TRBJ2-1; 8 nucleotides line up with TRBD1. V gave up 3 bases and J gave up 9 bases; unmatched junction bases: 8. The CDR3 runs 14 residues. CDR1 and CDR2 (germline): SGHRS, YFSETQ. Written as DNA, the CDR3 is TGCGCCAGCAGCTCCGGACAGGGTTGGGTTGAGCAGTTCTTC. Encoded protein: CASSSGQGWVEQFF.

This clonotype was found many times. This chain links TRBV12-3 or TRBV12-4 with TRBJ2-1, with D possibly TRBD1 on 6 matching bases. V lost 5 bases, J lost 2 bases, and 13 bases lay in between. The CDR3 spans 15 residues. The CDR3 sequence: CASSPGQSPYNEQFF. DNA for the CDR3: TGTGCCAGCAGTCCAGGACAGAGCCCCTACAATGAGCAGTTCTTC.

This clonotype was counted at least ten times. The gene calls are TRBV28 and TRBJ2-1; D is ambiguous. The CDR3 covers 12 residues. V was shortened by 4 bases and J by 9 bases, with 10 bases between the two germline ends. Germline V gives CDR1 MDHEN, CDR2 SYDVKM. The CDR3 nucleotides are TGTGCCAGCAGTTCCCCGGACGGTGAGCAGTTCTTC. As protein: CASSSPDGEQFF.

In its sample, this clonotype was seen many times. The J gene is TRBJ2-3, the V gene TRBV14; D call uncertain. Deletions cut 4 bases from V and 3 bases from J, with 20 bases between. The CDR3 is made up of 17 amino acids. Germline V gene sequence: CDR1 SGHDN, CDR2 FVKESK. CDR3 in DNA: TGTGCCAGCAGCCCCCTTAGAGGCTCTTATGGAACAGATACGCAGTATTTT. Its translation is CASSPLRGSYGTDTQYF. The full variable domain, rest sourced from reference TRBV14 and TRBJ2-3, is EAGVTQFPSHSVIEKGQTVTLRCDPISGHDNLYWYRRVMGKEIKFLLHFVKESKQDESGMPNNRFLAERTGGTYSTLKVQPAELEDSGVYFCASSPLRGSYGTDTQYFGPGTRLTVL.

This clonotype was seen many times. The rearrangement uses TRBV11-2 and TRBJ2-1, with a tentative D call TRBD1 (6 bases). The CDR3 runs to 16 residues. Germline CDR1 reads SGHAT; CDR2 reads FQNNGV. Between the trimmed V and J ends, which lost 3 bases and 1 base, there was a span of 13 bases. The CDR3 reads CASSFRGGLSYNEQFF. CDR3 DNA sequence: TGTGCCAGCAGCTTCCGAGGGGGATTATCCTACAATGAGCAGTTCTTC. Based on the CDR3 plus reference TRBV11-2 and TRBJ2-1, the full variable domain is EAGVAQSPRYKIIEKRQSVAFWCNPISGHATLYWYQQILGQGPKLLIQFQNNGVVDDSQLPKDRFSAERLKGVDSTLKIQPAKLEDSAVYLCASSFRGGLSYNEQFFGPGTRLTVL.

The table lists this clonotype with many counts. This chain joins TRBV29-1 and TRBJ2-7; TRBD2 agrees at 10 bases. The CDR3 loop spans 15 amino acids. CDR1 SQVTM and CDR2 ANQGSEA come from the germline V gene. V was clipped by 3 bases and J by 0 bases; unmatched bases: 5. CDR3 region: CSVEEAGGYSYEQYF. The CDR3 nucleotides are TGCAGCGTTGAGGAAGCGGGAGGGTACTCCTACGAGCAGTACTTC.

This clonotype has ten or more counts. The rearrangement links TRBV18 to TRBJ2-3, with 7 bases aligning to TRBD2. The ends lost 0 bases at V and 6 bases at J; junction bases unmatched: 21. From germline, CDR1 is KGHSH and CDR2 LQKENI. CDR3 length: 20 amino acids. CDR3 sequence (DNA): TGTGCCAGCTCACCACCGGGTGACGGTAGGCGGGTAAGCGGGACCGATACGCAGTATTTT. This codes for CASSPPGDGRRVSGTDTQYF.

V usage is TRBV2 and J usage is TRBJ1-6; D perhaps matches TRBD1 (5 bases). This CDR3 has 14 residues. With 4 bases removed from V and 11 bases from J, the gap between germline ends came to 15 bases. Germline CDR1 SNHLY, CDR2 FYNNEI. The CDR3, as DNA: TGTGCCAGCAGTGCGGACGGGGGTAGGGCACCCCTCCACTTT. It specifies CASSADGGRAPLHF.

This chain joins TRBV7-6 and TRBJ2-3; D is uncertain. The CDR3 loop spans 13 amino acids. V shed 7 bases and J shed 6 bases, with 14 bases lying between them. Per germline, CDR1 SGHVS and CDR2 FNYEAQ. CDR3 sequence reads: CASTLRAGDTQYF. CDR3 DNA sequence: TGTGCCAGCACCCTCCGAGCCGGGGATACGCAGTATTTT. Full variable domain (rest looked up from reference TRBV7-6 and TRBJ2-3): GAGVSQSPRYKVTKRGQDVALRCDPISGHVSLYWYRQALGQGPEFLTYFNYEAQQDKSGLPNDRFSAERPEGSISTLTIQRTEQRDSAMYRCASTLRAGDTQYFGPGTRLTVL.

This clonotype was observed at least ten times. CDR3 in DNA: TGTGCCAGCAGCCGAGATCCTAGCGGGAGTTACGATGAGCAGTTCTTC. It yields the protein CASSRDPSGSYDEQFF. This rearrangement joins TRBV14 to TRBJ2-1; the match to TRBD2 covers 10 bases. Germline V gene sequence: CDR1 SGHDN, CDR2 FVKESK. Losses at the gene ends were 4 bases for V and 8 bases for J; bases not matched to a gene: 11. The CDR3 covers 16 residues.

This rearrangement joins TRBV20-1 to TRBJ2-3, with D possibly matching TRBD2 (6 bases). The CDR3 is made up of 11 amino acids. Germline values: CDR1 DFQATT, CDR2 SNEGSKA (reference sequence). Trimming cost V 3 bases and J 7 bases, with 8 bases left between them. Written as DNA, the CDR3 is TGCAGTGCTAGTGGACTAAATACGCAGTATTTT. It yields the protein CSASGLNTQYF.

This clonotype was found many times. The chain recombines TRBV5-1 with TRBJ2-7; 8 bases are a match to TRBD1. V was pared by 4 bases and J by 6 bases, with 6 bases of the junction left unmatched. CDR3 size: 13 residues. From germline, CDR1 is SGHRS and CDR2 YFSETQ. For the CDR3, the DNA is TGCGCCAGCAGCGCGGGACAGGTGAGCGAGCAGTACTTC. The encoded protein is CASSAGQVSEQYF.

At least ten counts were recorded for this clonotype. This chain connects TRBV6-1 to TRBJ2-3, with 7 bases aligning to TRBD2. This CDR3 has 16 amino acids. Germline V lookup: CDR1 MNHNS, CDR2 SASEGT. V shed 1 base and J 8 bases; nucleotides not matched to a gene: 12. CDR3 bases: TGTGCCAGCAGTGAAGGGACTTCCCTGGGCGGGGGTACGCAGTATTTT. Its translation: CASSEGTSLGGGTQYF.

This clonotype has ten or more counts. The chain is built from TRBV7-8 and TRBJ2-1; a weak D match, TRBD1 (7 bases). The ends were cut back, 5 bases at V and 5 bases at J, with 25 bases in the middle. Germline values: CDR1 SGHVS, CDR2 FQNEAQ. This CDR3 has 18 residues. CDR3 coding DNA: TGTGCCAGCAGCCCGGGGGCAGGGGGTCTCCGTAGAGACAATGAGCAGTTCTTC. Residues: CASSPGAGGLRRDNEQFF.

This chain links TRBV3-1 with TRBJ2-1, with D possibly being TRBD2 (5 bases). V was cut by 0 bases and J by 9 bases, with 24 bases left in between. Germline CDR1 LGHDT, CDR2 YNNKEL (reference sequence). The CDR3 covers 18 residues. The CDR3 DNA follows: TGTGCCAGCAGCCAAGAGATATTGAGTTCCCTAGCTATCGGTGAGCAGTTCTTC. Amino acids: CASSQEILSSLAIGEQFF.